This T cell receptor beta chain was identified during a study of blood T cell repertoires in COVID-19. Study summary: Italy, Spain and the United States were the sources of the convalescent and acute COVID-19 samples. PBMCs, B-cell-depleted T cells, or T cells were the source of the cDNA or gDNA that made up the material.

In the source study's methods: Estimated nucleated cell counts came from reference gene primer amplification. Clones were read by immunoSEQ multiplex PCR, and TCRdb kept only the in-frame ones, dropping some. V, J and clone size reflect that table, while D and trimming were determined from the DNA. The sample carries roughly 340,000 clones, around 89% recorded once. A Seattle source enrolled patients during active infection and followed them longitudinally. Losses at the gene ends were 3 bases for V and 7 bases for J; bases not matched to a gene: 19. The germline V gene encodes CDR1 KGHSH and CDR2 LQKENI. The CDR3 contains 19 residues.

This rearrangement joins TRBV18 to TRBJ2-3, with 10 bases fitting TRBD2. Sequencing used peripheral blood. The clonotype was recovered from a woman between 25 and 40 years old with COVID-19, enrolled during active disease. The CDR3 DNA follows: TGTGCCAGCTCACCCTCGTCACTAGCGGGAATTGGGGCACAGAATACGCAGTATTTT. Translation: CASSPSSLAGIGAQNTQYF.